The sequence of this T cell receptor beta chain was determined in a study of post-analysis software for immune sequencing data. Study-wide results and caveats: Comparison of patients with controls showed about 5 TRBV segments more frequent in patients, TRBV5-6, TRBV5-1 and TRBV20-1 among them. F-measure co-clustering was strong for batch-matched samples. Controls significantly exceeded multiple sclerosis patients in normalized Chao1 diversity.

This clonotype came up a few times. What it recognizes is unknown. V gave up 5 bases and J gave up 5 bases, with 13 bases separating them. The CDR3 extends over 14 amino acids. Germline V lookup: CDR1 SGHTA, CDR2 FQGNSA. Each TCR beta cDNA library carried unique molecular identifiers. It was from approximately 0.91 to 9.4 million T cells that around 500,000 cDNA molecules came. TCRdb used MiXCR to reprocess the PCR reads, holding one entry per CDR3 protein. The sample yields almost 700,000 distinct CDR3 sequences, 59% seen once. The V and J genes are TRBV7-2 and TRBJ2-4, with D perhaps matching TRBD1 (6 bases). Sequenced sample: blood. The source is a girl aged 2-10 years with multiple sclerosis. CDR3 in amino acids: CASSVRSGENIQYF. The CDR3 DNA reads TGTGCCAGCAGCGTACGATCAGGGGAAAACATTCAGTACTTC.